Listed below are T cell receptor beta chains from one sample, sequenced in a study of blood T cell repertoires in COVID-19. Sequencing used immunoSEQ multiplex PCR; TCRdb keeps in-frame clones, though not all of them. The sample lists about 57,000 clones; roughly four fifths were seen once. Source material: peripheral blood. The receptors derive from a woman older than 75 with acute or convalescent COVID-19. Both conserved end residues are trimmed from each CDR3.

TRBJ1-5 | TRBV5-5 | ASSLGQGTNQPQH
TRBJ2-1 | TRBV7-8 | ASRRGGSSYNEQF
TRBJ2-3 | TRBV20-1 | SASGSGGPAGTTRDTQY
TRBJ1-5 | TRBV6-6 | ASSSQGASQPQH
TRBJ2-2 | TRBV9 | ASSVSTVAGELF
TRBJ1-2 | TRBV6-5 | ASRNTGVGYGYT
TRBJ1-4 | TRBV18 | ASSADNGRLF
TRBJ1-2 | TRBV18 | ASSSLYGYT
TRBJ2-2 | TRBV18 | ASSPPNSLAVAGELF
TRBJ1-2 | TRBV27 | ASRRQGEMANYGYT
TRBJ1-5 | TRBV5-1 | ASSYSAGVPNQPQH
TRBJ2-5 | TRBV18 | ASDNRETQY
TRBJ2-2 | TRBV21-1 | ASSKVRYNTGELF
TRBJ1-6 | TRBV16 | ASSHPDKAPNSPLH
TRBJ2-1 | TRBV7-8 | ASSQRRTSGRGSYNEQF
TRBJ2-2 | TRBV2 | ASSGQGAIGELF
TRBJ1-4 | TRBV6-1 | AARGATNEKLF
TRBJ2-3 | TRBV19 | ASRGPRTGADTQY
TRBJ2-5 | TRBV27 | ASRNQGNRETQY
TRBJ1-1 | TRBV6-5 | ASSYSGTVNTEAF
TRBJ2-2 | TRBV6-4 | ASRNANPGGELF
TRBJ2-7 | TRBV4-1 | ASSQEVGQGYEQY
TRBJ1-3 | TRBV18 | ASSPREQGNTIY
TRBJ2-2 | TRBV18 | ASSPSGGRADTGELF
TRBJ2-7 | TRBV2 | ASRNGGRKVYEQY
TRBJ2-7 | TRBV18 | ASSPGTGGFEQY
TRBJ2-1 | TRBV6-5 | ASSLRPGLAGNEQF
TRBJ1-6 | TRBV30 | AWSPGQVKNSPLH
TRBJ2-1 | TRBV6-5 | ASSYYQGQGKNEQF
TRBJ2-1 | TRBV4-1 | ASSQFSIDEQF
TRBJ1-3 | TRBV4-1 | ASSQPGSGNTIY
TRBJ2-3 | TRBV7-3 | ASSLSVGGASSTDTQY
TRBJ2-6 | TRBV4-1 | ASSQDSAGGANVLT
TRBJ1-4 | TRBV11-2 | ASSLTRTGVDEKLF
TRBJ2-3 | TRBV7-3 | ASSPGSGRTDTQY
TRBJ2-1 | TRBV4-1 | ASSQERSGRGNNEQF
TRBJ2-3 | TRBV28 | ASRIGTKSPDTQY
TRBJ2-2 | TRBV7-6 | ASSLFGTGGEDGELF
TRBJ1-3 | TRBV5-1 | ASSLSTGASGNTIY
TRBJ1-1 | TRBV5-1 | ASSFTTDTEAF
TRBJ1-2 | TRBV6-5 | ASRPPTGGGGGYT
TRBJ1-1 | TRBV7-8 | ASRQTTAEAF